Listed below are T cell receptor beta chains from one sample, sequenced in a study of cytomegalovirus exposure and HLA in healthy donors. Some clones are missing from TCRdb's copy, which holds only in-frame ones; the method was immunoSEQ multiplex PCR. Counted here are tens of thousands of clones, around 81% occurring once; the ten biggest clones make up around 6%. Material for sequencing was PBMCs. The receptor source for this set is a man aged 45-65 years in good health and CMV-seronegative. Each CDR3 is given with its conserved first and last residue. D genes are given only for firm matches. For some rows the clone size is stated as once, few or many, or as a class when expanded; others skip it.

D,J,V,size,CDR3,DNA
NA,TRBJ2-5,TRBV18,once,CASSPGTSLRETQYF,TGTGCCAGCTCACCCGGGACTTCGCTACGAGAGACCCAGTACTTC
TRBD1,TRBJ1-5,TRBV5-6,NA,CASSLGGTGGNQPQHF,TGTGCCAGCAGCTTGGGGGGGACAGGGGGCAATCAGCCCCAGCATTTT
TRBD2,TRBJ2-7,TRBV27,NA,CASSPRLAGGYEQYF,TGTGCCAGCAGTCCCAGACTAGCGGGAGGCTACGAGCAGTACTTC
NA,TRBJ2-7,TRBV30,NA,CAWSVGSYEQYF,TGTGCCTGGAGTGTCGGTTCTTACGAGCAGTACTTC
NA,TRBJ1-1,TRBV6-5,few,CASSYGGSTEAFF,TGTGCCAGCAGTTACGGCGGAAGCACTGAAGCTTTCTTT
TRBD1,TRBJ1-2,TRBV6-5,NA,CASSYKRTGANYGYTF,TGTGCCAGCAGTTACAAGAGGACAGGGGCTAACTATGGCTACACCTTC
NA,TRBJ1-5,TRBV18,NA,CASSLQGGQPQHF,TGTGCCAGCTCACTTCAGGGAGGTCAGCCCCAGCATTTT
TRBD1,TRBJ2-7,TRBV5-5,NA,CASSRPGTANYEQYF,TGTGCCAGCAGCCGTCCCGGGACAGCTAACTACGAGCAGTACTTC
NA,TRBJ1-5,TRBV19,NA,CASSMRGSNQPQHF,TGTGCCAGTAGTATGAGAGGGAGCAATCAGCCCCAGCATTTT
NA,TRBJ2-7,TRBV27,NA,CASSQRINHEQYF,TGTGCCAGCAGTCAGCGGATAAACCACGAGCAGTACTTC
NA,TRBJ1-1,TRBV20-1,few,CSARTGRAFF,TGCAGTGCTAGAACAGGGCGAGCTTTCTTT
NA,TRBJ1-2,TRBV25-1,NA,CASSESRGGYTF,TGTGCCAGCAGTGAATCCCGAGGGGGCTACACCTTC
NA,TRBJ2-2,TRBV7-2,NA,CASSLKSGWGGATGELFF,TGTGCCAGCAGCTTAAAGTCTGGGTGGGGCGGTGCCACCGGGGAGCTGTTTTTT
TRBD2,TRBJ2-7,TRBV7-8,NA,CASSFLAGVSYEQYF,TGTGCCAGCAGCTTTTTGGCGGGAGTAAGTTACGAGCAGTACTTC
NA,TRBJ1-1,TRBV11-2,NA,CASSSWEGFEAFF,TGTGCCAGCAGTTCTTGGGAGGGCTTTGAAGCTTTCTTT
NA,TRBJ2-7,TRBV27,NA,CASSFARISYEQYF,TGTGCCAGCAGTTTCGCCAGGATTTCCTACGAGCAGTACTTC
NA,TRBJ1-1,TRBV5-1,NA,CASSLSVMNTEAFF,TGCGCCAGCAGCTTGTCAGTTATGAACACTGAAGCTTTCTTT
NA,TRBJ2-2,TRBV28,NA,CASSLAGLNTGELFF,TGTGCCAGCAGTTTAGCGGGTCTGAACACCGGGGAGCTGTTTTTT
TRBD2,TRBJ2-7,TRBV7-6,NA,CASSLSGSSYEQYF,TGTGCCAGCAGCCTTAGCGGGTCCTCCTACGAGCAGTACTTC
TRBD1,TRBJ1-5,TRBV27,NA,CASSLSFDRGPIQPQHF,TGTGCCAGCAGTTTATCCTTCGACAGGGGTCCGATCCAGCCCCAGCATTTT
TRBD1,TRBJ1-2,TRBV27,NA,CASRRTGTGNYGYTF,TGTGCCAGCAGAAGGACCGGGACAGGGAACTATGGCTACACCTTC
NA,TRBJ1-2,TRBV6-5,NA,CASSYTNRPPKDYTF,TGTGCCAGCAGTTACACGAACAGACCACCAAAAGACTACACCTTC
TRBD1,TRBJ1-1,TRBV4-3,NA,CASSQTGEGTEAFF,TGCGCCAGCAGCCAGACAGGGGAGGGCACTGAAGCTTTCTTT
NA,TRBJ1-2,TRBV30,NA,CAWSVTRDTYGYTF,TGTGCCTGGAGTGTAACCCGGGACACCTATGGCTACACCTTC
NA,TRBJ1-1,TRBV21-1,NA,CASSIRTANTEAFF,TGTGCCAGCAGCATTAGGACAGCGAACACTGAAGCTTTCTTT
TRBD1,TRBJ1-2,TRBV29-1,NA,CSGTGTGDIYGYTF,TGCAGCGGTACCGGGACAGGGGATATCTATGGCTACACCTTC
TRBD1,TRBJ1-2,TRBV5-4,NA,CASSLRTGDYGYTF,TGTGCCAGCAGCCTGCGGACAGGGGACTATGGCTACACCTTC
TRBD1,TRBJ2-7,TRBV7-9,medium-sized,CASSKLGQAEGQYF,TGTGCCAGCAGCAAGCTCGGACAGGCCGAAGGGCAGTACTTC
NA,TRBJ1-1,TRBV28,NA,CASSSLMTGVTEAFF,TGTGCCAGCAGTTCCTTGATGACGGGGGTGACTGAAGCTTTCTTT
NA,TRBJ2-7,TRBV27,NA,CASSKTGYHEQYF,TGTGCCAGCTCGAAGACAGGCTACCACGAGCAGTACTTC
TRBD1,TRBJ2-7,TRBV7-2,NA,CASTIQGGAYEQYF,TGTGCCAGCACCATACAGGGGGGAGCCTACGAGCAGTACTTC
NA,TRBJ2-1,TRBV14,NA,CASSTRRGNEQFF,TGTGCCAGCAGCACCCGTCGAGGGAATGAGCAGTTCTTC
TRBD2,TRBJ2-5,TRBV10-3,NA,CAIREAGLGAQYF,TGTGCCATCAGGGAAGCGGGGCTCGGGGCCCAGTACTTC
NA,TRBJ2-7,TRBV27,NA,CASSFRPKSGYEQYF,TGTGCCAGCAGTTTCCGTCCGAAGAGCGGCTACGAGCAGTACTTC
TRBD1,TRBJ1-3,TRBV10-3,NA,CAMSGGFAGNTIYF,TGTGCCATGTCAGGGGGATTCGCTGGAAACACCATATATTTT
TRBD1,TRBJ1-2,TRBV2,once,CASAGTGVNYGYTF,TGTGCCAGTGCCGGGACAGGAGTTAACTATGGCTACACCTTC
NA,TRBJ1-3,TRBV10-3,NA,CAIREGQSKNTIYF,TGTGCCATCAGAGAAGGACAGAGCAAAAACACCATATATTTT
NA,TRBJ2-7,TRBV7-9,few,CASSLPLNPQYF,TGTGCCAGCAGCTTACCACTCAATCCGCAGTACTTC
TRBD1,TRBJ2-1,TRBV11-3,NA,CASSLGGQGYDEQFF,TGTGCCAGCAGCTTAGGGGGACAGGGGTACGATGAGCAGTTCTTC
NA,TRBJ2-7,TRBV7-9,few,CASSLSPLSDSYEQYF,TGTGCCAGCAGCTTATCGCCCCTCTCGGACAGCTACGAGCAGTACTTC
NA,TRBJ1-5,TRBV30,NA,CAWSVQLQNNQPQHF,TGTGCCTGGAGTGTACAGCTTCAGAACAATCAGCCCCAGCATTTT
TRBD1,TRBJ2-7,TRBV7-2,once,CASSSQGASYEQYF,TGTGCCAGCAGCTCACAGGGGGCATCCTACGAGCAGTACTTC
TRBD1,TRBJ2-7,TRBV7-8,NA,CASSFLQGTLYEQYF,TGTGCCAGCAGCTTCCTACAGGGGACCCTCTACGAGCAGTACTTC
TRBD2,TRBJ2-3,TRBV6-4,NA,CASSQTSGRWNTQYF,TGTGCCAGCAGTCAGACCAGCGGGAGATGGAATACGCAGTATTTT
NA,TRBJ1-2,TRBV7-9,NA,CASSLDSRNYGYTF,TGTGCCAGCAGCTTAGACTCACGGAACTATGGCTACACCTTC
TRBD2,TRBJ2-1,TRBV10-1,NA,CASKSELAGVNEQFF,TGCGCCAGTAAGAGCGAACTAGCGGGAGTTAATGAGCAGTTCTTC
NA,TRBJ2-3,TRBV10-1,NA,CASSPTTDTQYF,TGCGCCAGCAGCCCCACTACAGATACGCAGTATTTT
TRBD2,TRBJ2-3,TRBV2,NA,CASHIPSGSTDTQYF,TGTGCCAGTCACATACCTAGCGGGAGCACAGATACGCAGTATTTT
NA,TRBJ2-1,TRBV10-3,NA,CAIRPGDYYNEQFF,TGTGCCATCCGTCCGGGAGATTACTACAATGAGCAGTTCTTC
NA,TRBJ2-7,TRBV2,NA,CASSERRTLASYEQYF,TGTGCCAGCAGCGAGCGGCGAACCCTGGCCTCCTACGAGCAGTACTTC
NA,TRBJ2-5,TRBV29-1,NA,CSQGGETQYF,TGCAGCCAAGGGGGAGAGACCCAGTACTTC
NA,TRBJ1-1,TRBV10-3,few,CAISTGNTEAFF,TGTGCCATCAGTACAGGGAACACTGAAGCTTTCTTT
TRBD2,TRBJ2-7,TRBV30,NA,CAWSLRLAGDSEQYF,TGTGCCTGGAGTCTTCGGCTGGCGGGAGATAGCGAGCAGTACTTC
NA,TRBJ2-2,TRBV6-5,NA,CASSPGARYIRELFF,TGTGCCAGCAGCCCTGGGGCTAGGTATATTCGGGAGCTGTTTTTT
TRBD1,TRBJ1-1,TRBV30,NA,CAWDNILGDSPEVAFF,TGTGCCTGGGACAATATCCTGGGGGACAGCCCTGAGGTGGCTTTCTTT